These 11 T cell receptor beta chains came from one sample sequenced in a study of cytomegalovirus exposure and HLA in healthy donors. Primers included in the PCR were 60 Vbeta and 13 Jbeta primers. The method was immunoSEQ multiplex PCR; TCRdb's version includes in-frame clones alone and lacks a portion of them. In the table there are about 160,000 clones, around 80% of which are singletons. Sequenced sample: PBMCs. Source of these receptors: a man aged 25 to 40 in good health and CMV-seronegative.

This sequence joins TRBV28 and TRBJ1-2, with D possibly TRBD1 on 6 matching bases. In germline, CDR1 is MDHEN, CDR2 SYDVKM. This CDR3 is built from 12 residues. Trimming shortened V by 8 bases and J by 8 bases, and 15 bases separated the two germline ends. CDR3 DNA: TGTGCCAGCGTCGCCAACAGGGACGGCTACACCTTC. This codes for CASVANRDGYTF.

This rearrangement joins TRBV6-6 to TRBJ1-4, with a tentative D call TRBD1 (5 bases). The germline V gene has CDR1 MNHNY and CDR2 SVGAGI (reference sequence). With 2 bases removed from V and 6 bases from J, the gap between germline ends came to 7 bases. The CDR3 extends over 13 amino acids. CDR3 in amino acids: CASSYTGDEKLFF. CDR3 in DNA: TGTGCCAGCAGTTACACAGGAGATGAAAAACTGTTTTTT.

This clone was detected once. The CDR3 sequence is CAVSLAVAYEQYF. CDR3 bases: TGTGCCGTTTCCCTCGCAGTCGCCTACGAGCAGTACTTC. The chain couples TRBV2 to TRBJ2-7, with no clear D. CDR3 length: 13 residues. Germline values: CDR1 SNHLY, CDR2 FYNNEI. The V gene lost 11 bases and the J gene lost 2 bases, with 16 bases spanning the gap.

The rearrangement joins TRBV4-3 to TRBJ2-5; TRBD2 might be the D (6 bases). CDR3 size: 15 residues. Trimming stripped 0 bases from V and 4 bases from J, with 12 bases between. Looked up from germline, CDR1 is LGHNA and CDR2 is YSLEER. CDR3 in DNA: TGCGCCAGCAGCCAAGATTGGGAGGTGGGAGAGACCCAGTACTTC. Translation gives CASSQDWEVGETQYF.

This CDR3 is CASSIWGGMNTEAFF. Written as DNA, the CDR3 is TGTGCCAGTAGTATCTGGGGAGGGATGAACACTGAAGCTTTCTTT. The chain links TRBV19 to TRBJ1-1; no clear D gene. Germline values: CDR1 LNHDA, CDR2 SQIVND (reference sequence). V lost 3 bases, J lost 0 bases, and 11 bases lay in between. The CDR3 is 15 amino acids.

This sequence joins TRBV19 and TRBJ2-2; perhaps TRBD1 as D (6 bases). Germline V gene data show CDR1 as LNHDA and CDR2 as SQIVND (reference sequence). The V end was cut by 9 bases, the J end by 1 base, with 9 bases between. The CDR3 sequence is 13 residues long. CDR3 residues: CASRTENTGELFF. The CDR3 bases are TGTGCCAGCCGGACAGAGAACACCGGGGAGCTGTTTTTT.

The chain carries TRBV7-3 and TRBJ1-1, with a possible D match to TRBD1 (6 bases). Between the trimmed V and J ends, which lost 1 base and 2 bases, there was a span of 14 bases. Germline lookup yields CDR1 SGHTA and CDR2 FQGTGA. This CDR3 comprises 16 residues. The CDR3 nucleotides are TGTGCCAGCAGCTTAATGGCGGGGGGACAAAACACTGAAGCTTTCTTT. Protein: CASSLMAGGQNTEAFF.

This chain links TRBV9 with TRBJ2-1, with D perhaps matching TRBD2 (5 bases). Trimming stripped 4 bases from V and 7 bases from J, with 15 bases between. The germline CDR1 and CDR2 sequences are SGDLS and YYNGEE. The CDR3 has 14 amino acids. CDR3 residues: CASSLSGSGNEQFF. CDR3 coding DNA: TGTGCCAGCAGCCTCTCAGGCTCGGGAAATGAGCAGTTCTTC.

The chain joins TRBV10-3 to TRBJ2-1; TRBD2 is a possible D gene (5 bases). The CDR3 is 16 amino acids. CDR1 ENHRY and CDR2 SYGVKD come from the germline V gene. Trimming stripped 3 bases from V and 5 bases from J, with 17 bases between. CDR3 sequence (DNA): TGTGCCATCAGTGACTCGGGTCGTGGAGGAGACAATGAGCAGTTCTTC. Translation gives CAISDSGRGGDNEQFF.

The chain has TRBV5-6 and TRBJ2-4, with D perhaps matching TRBD1 (6 bases). Looked up from germline, CDR1 is SGHDT and CDR2 is YYEEEE. V dropped 6 bases and J dropped 3 bases, with 13 bases sitting between them. The CDR3 consists of 14 residues. The CDR3 DNA is TGTGCCAGCAACGCCCAGGGGCGCAAAAACATTCAGTACTTC. This sequence encodes CASNAQGRKNIQYF.

Regarding this clone: Its ends do not fully match the called genes, so a read error is possible. The genes are TRBV7-2 and TRBJ2-1; 9 nucleotides match TRBD1. From germline, CDR1 is SGHTA and CDR2 FQGNSA. The CDR3 sequence is 15 residues long. DNA for the CDR3: TGTGCCAACAGCGTAGGGACAGGGATATACAATGAGCAGTTCTTC. Translation gives CANSVGTGIYNEQFF.